This passage covers 3 T cell receptor beta chains from one sample sequenced in a study of beta chain features in type 1 diabetes. Study outcomes and limitations: Shortening of TCRB CDR3s, moderate but significant, appeared in all four CD4+ subsets of Type 1 diabetes patients.

Their antigens remain unidentified. Reverse transcription of all isolated RNA meant that expressed TCRB transcripts were sequenced. Sequencing used immunoSEQ multiplex PCR; TCRdb keeps in-frame clones, though not all of them. This sample has about 150,000 clones, with approximately 8.1% found just once. Sequencing input: central memory CD4+ T cells from blood. The receptors were gathered from a man between 18 and 29 years old with type 1 diabetes.

This clone was detected many times. The CDR3 DNA reads TGTGCCAGCAGCCCCTTCGACGGGACTCAGCAGTATTTT. Translated, it gives CASSPFDGTQQYF. The chain recombines TRBV7-9 with TRBJ2-3; D is perhaps TRBD2 (6 bases). V was clipped by 5 bases and J by 11 bases, with 17 bases between them. CDR1 SEHNR and CDR2 FQNEAQ come from the germline V gene (reference sequence). CDR3 length: 13 residues. Full variable domain (rest looked up from reference TRBV7-9 and TRBJ2-3): DTGVSQNPRHKITKRGQNVTFRCDPISEHNRLYWYRQTLGQGPEFLTYFQNEAQLEKSRLLSDRFSAERPKGSFSTLEIQRTEQGDSAMYLCASSPFDGTQQYFGPGTRLTVL.

This clone was counted only a few times. This chain links TRBV30 with TRBJ2-7, with D possibly matching TRBD2 (6 bases). This CDR3 has 13 residues. CDR1 and CDR2 from the germline V gene are GTSNPN and SVGIG (reference sequence). Trimming took off 2 bases at V and 4 bases at J, with 12 bases between the two ends. The CDR3: CAWSSFAGYEQYF. The CDR3 DNA follows: TGTGCCTGGAGTAGCTTTGCGGGGTACGAGCAGTACTTC.

The genes are TRBV28 and TRBJ2-7, with TRBD1 as a possible D gene (5 bases). V lost 3 bases and J lost 6, with 9 bases in between. Germline V gives CDR1 MDHEN, CDR2 SYDVKM. The CDR3 contains 12 residues. CDR3 sequence reads: CASSFVGAEQYF. As DNA, the CDR3 is TGTGCCAGCAGTTTTGTAGGGGCCGAGCAGTACTTC.